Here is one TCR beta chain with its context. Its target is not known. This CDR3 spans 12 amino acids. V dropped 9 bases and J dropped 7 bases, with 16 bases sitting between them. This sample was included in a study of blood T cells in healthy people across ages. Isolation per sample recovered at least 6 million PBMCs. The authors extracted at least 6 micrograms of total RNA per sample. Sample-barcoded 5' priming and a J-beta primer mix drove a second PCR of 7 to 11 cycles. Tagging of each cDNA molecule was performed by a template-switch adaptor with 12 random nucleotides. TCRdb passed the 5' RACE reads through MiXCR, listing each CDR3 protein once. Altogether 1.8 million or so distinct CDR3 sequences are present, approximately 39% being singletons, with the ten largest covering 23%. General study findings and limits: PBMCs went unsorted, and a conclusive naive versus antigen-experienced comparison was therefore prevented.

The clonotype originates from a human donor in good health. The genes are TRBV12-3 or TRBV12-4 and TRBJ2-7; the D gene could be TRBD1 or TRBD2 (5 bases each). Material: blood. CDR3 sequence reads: CASSWDRQEQYF. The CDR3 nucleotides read TGTGCCAGTAGCTGGGACCGACAGGAGCAGTACTTC.